These 18 T cell receptor beta chains share one sample of origin, sequenced in a study of cytomegalovirus exposure and HLA in healthy donors. PCR employed 60 Vbeta and 13 Jbeta primers. The repertoire was sequenced with immunoSEQ multiplex PCR; TCRdb's copy has only in-frame clones and lacks some. The repertoire holds 55,000 to 75,000 clones, with 62% as singletons. Sequencing used PBMCs. These receptors were taken from a man aged 25-45 years in good health and CMV-seronegative.

The V call is TRBV16, the J call TRBJ2-7; a possible D gene is TRBD1 (6 bases). This CDR3 spans 14 amino acids. CDR1 KGHSY and CDR2 FQNENV come from the germline V gene. V lost 3 bases to trimming and J lost 3 bases, with 12 bases between them. The CDR3 bases are TGTGCCAGCAGCCACCGGGACACCTTCTACGAGCAGTACTTC. It codes for CASSHRDTFYEQYF. Variable domain in full (rest from reference TRBV16 and TRBJ2-7): GEEVAQTPKHLVRGEGQKAKLYCAPIKGHSYVFWYQQVLKNEFKFLISFQNENVFDETGMPKERFSAKCLPNSPCSLEIQATKLEDSAVYFCASSHRDTFYEQYFGPGTRLTVT.

The rearrangement links TRBV7-2 to TRBJ2-7; tentatively, D is TRBD2 (6 bases). CDR1 and CDR2 (germline): SGHTA, FQGNSA. The CDR3 length is 12 residues. Trimming cost V 5 bases and J 7 bases, with 12 bases left between them. The CDR3 protein is CASSLGDFEQYF. CDR3 sequence (DNA): TGTGCCAGCAGCCTAGGGGACTTTGAGCAGTACTTC.

The chain links TRBV7-6 to TRBJ2-5, with 11 positions matching TRBD2. V shed 5 bases and J 2 bases; nucleotides not matched to a gene: 7. The CDR3 is 16 residues long. The germline gives CDR1 SGHVS, CDR2 FNYEAQ. CDR3 sequence reads: CASSRRTSGRQETQYF. CDR3 DNA: TGTGCCAGCAGCAGAAGGACTAGCGGGCGACAAGAGACCCAGTACTTC.

This clone was observed a single time. V gene TRBV7-7 combines with J gene TRBJ1-1, with D unclear. The V gene lost 5 bases and the J gene lost 1 base, with 8 bases spanning the gap. The CDR3 is 13 amino acids. The germline V gene has CDR1 SSHAT and CDR2 FNYEAQ (reference sequence). The CDR3 protein is CASSQTANTEAFF. The CDR3 DNA reads as TGTGCCAGCAGCCAAACAGCGAACACTGAAGCTTTCTTT. The entire variable domain, with the rest obtained from reference TRBV7-7 and TRBJ1-1, is as follows: GAGVSQSPRYKVTKRGQDVTLRCDPISSHATLYWYQQALGQGPEFLTYFNYEAQPDKSGLPSDRFSAERPEGSISTLTIQRTEQRDSAMYRCASSQTANTEAFFGQGTRLTVV.

The rearrangement links TRBV2 to TRBJ2-5, with 10 positions matching TRBD1. The germline V gene encodes CDR1 SNHLY and CDR2 FYNNEI. Losses at the gene ends were 8 bases for V and 2 bases for J; bases not matched to a gene: 5. The CDR3 runs to 14 residues. CDR3 protein: CASRDRGYQETQYF. The CDR3 DNA follows: TGTGCCAGCCGGGACAGGGGTTATCAAGAGACCCAGTACTTC.

This clone was seen a few times. This sequence joins TRBV7-2 and TRBJ1-3; unclear D gene. Germline loops: CDR1 SGHTA, CDR2 FQGNSA. The CDR3 is 15 amino acids. V was clipped by 4 bases and J by 0 bases, with 10 bases between them. CDR3 in amino acids: CASSSESFSGNTIYF. CDR3 in DNA: TGTGCCAGCAGCTCCGAGTCATTCTCTGGAAACACCATATATTTT.

The CDR3, as DNA: TGTGCCAGCAGCTTAGCGGGCCGGAACACTGAAGCTTTCTTT. Translation gives CASSLAGRNTEAFF. This rearrangement joins TRBV7-6 to TRBJ1-1; D is unresolved. Germline V gives CDR1 SGHVS, CDR2 FNYEAQ. This CDR3 comprises 14 residues. V lost 0 bases and J 1 base, leaving 6 bases between the germline ends.

This clone was counted between two and nine times. The chain joins TRBV6-5 to TRBJ1-2; TRBD1 matches at 10 bases. The germline V gene has CDR1 MNHEY and CDR2 SVGAGI. CDR3 length: 15 residues. Trimming removed 5 bases from V and 6 bases from J; junction bases left unmatched: 9. CDR3 region: CASSGTGEFFNGYTF. The CDR3 nucleotides read TGTGCCAGCAGTGGGACAGGGGAGTTCTTTAATGGCTACACCTTC.

This clone was seen once. The chain combines TRBV25-1 with TRBJ2-2; D is unclear. Germline CDR1 is MGHDK and CDR2 is SYGVNS. The CDR3 length is 14 residues. V was cut by 5 bases and J by 0 bases, with 7 bases left in between. CDR3 in DNA: TGTGCCAGCAGTCCCCAGGCGAACACCGGGGAGCTGTTTTTT. Translating it yields CASSPQANTGELFF.

This chain uses TRBV5-1 with TRBJ2-7, with TRBD1 identical over 7 bases. This CDR3 has 14 residues. Per germline, CDR1 SGHRS and CDR2 YFSETQ. Trimming cost V 2 bases and J 6 bases; bases outside gene matches: 8. CDR3 nucleotide sequence: TGCGCCAGCAGCTTCCGACAGGGTAGTAGCGAGCAGTACTTC. It codes for CASSFRQGSSEQYF.

The V call is TRBV7-6, the J call TRBJ1-6; a possible D gene is TRBD1 (5 bases). V was trimmed by 5 bases and J by 6 bases, leaving 14 bases between them. The V gene's germline CDR1 is SGHVS and CDR2 FNYEAQ. The CDR3 is 15 amino acids. The CDR3 loop reads CASSSSRQGNSPLHF. CDR3 coding DNA: TGTGCCAGCAGCAGTTCTCGGCAGGGTAATTCACCCCTCCACTTT.

The chain recombines TRBV29-1 with TRBJ1-1, with a tentative D call TRBD1 (6 bases). Germline CDR1 SQVTM, CDR2 ANQGSEA. The CDR3 runs 14 residues. V was clipped by 1 base and J by 3 bases, with 12 bases between them. The CDR3 coding sequence is TGCAGCGTTGAAGGCCCAGGGGCGGACACTGAAGCTTTCTTT. Translated, it gives CSVEGPGADTEAFF.

This clone was counted only a few times. The chain recombines TRBV5-1 with TRBJ2-1; TRBD1 agrees at 11 bases. Germline V lookup: CDR1 SGHRS, CDR2 YFSETQ. V shed 2 bases, J shed 7 bases, and the junction held 2 bases outside the gene matches. The CDR3 consists of 14 residues. The CDR3 coding sequence is TGCGCCAGCAGCTTCGGACAGGGGGCTAATGAGCAGTTCTTC. It codes for CASSFGQGANEQFF.

The V gene is TRBV9, the J gene TRBJ2-5, with a weak D call TRBD1 (6 bases). The CDR3 runs 16 residues. Germline V gene lookup returns CDR1 SGDLS and CDR2 YYNGEE. V shed 0 bases and J shed 5 bases, with 17 bases lying between them. Here the CDR3 DNA reads TGTGCCAGCAGCGTAGGAGCCTCAACAGGGACGGAGACCCAGTACTTC. Translating it yields CASSVGASTGTETQYF.

The chain couples TRBV7-8 to TRBJ2-1; TRBD1 matches at 8 bases. The junction had 5 bases not matched to a gene; V was cut back by 2 bases and J by 8 bases. Germline CDR1 is SGHVS and CDR2 is FQNEAQ. This CDR3 has 14 amino acids. Here the CDR3 DNA reads TGTGCCAGCAGCTTAAGGCAGGGGGCCGATGAGCAGTTCTTC. It is translated as CASSLRQGADEQFF.

This clone was seen a single time. The chain has TRBV2 and TRBJ1-6; TRBD1 agrees at 7 bases. The V segment lost 5 bases and the J segment 7 bases; nucleotides outside the gene matches: 11. CDR3 length: 16 amino acids. The germline V gene encodes CDR1 SNHLY and CDR2 FYNNEI. Written as DNA, the CDR3 is TGTGCCAGCAGTAACCGATGGGGACAGCTAAATTCACCCCTCCACTTT. It is translated as CASSNRWGQLNSPLHF.

This clone was counted a few times. This chain uses TRBV7-2 with TRBJ1-5, with D possibly TRBD1 on 5 matching bases. This CDR3 region has 15 residues. Trimming removed 6 bases from V and 6 bases from J, with 18 bases in between. The germline gives CDR1 SGHTA, CDR2 FQGNSA. The CDR3 loop is CASRQGVGEGQPQHF. Here the CDR3 DNA reads TGTGCCAGCAGACAAGGGGTAGGGGAGGGTCAGCCCCAGCATTTT.

In its sample, this clone was seen a few times. CDR3 region: CASSRRRGSEQYF. The CDR3 DNA is TGTGCCAGTAGCAGGCGGCGAGGGAGCGAGCAGTACTTC. This rearrangement joins TRBV19 to TRBJ2-7; D might be TRBD2 (5 bases). Germline V gene data show CDR1 as LNHDA and CDR2 as SQIVND (reference sequence). Trimming shortened V by 6 bases and J by 6 bases, and 15 bases separated the two germline ends. The CDR3 is made up of 13 amino acids.